This is a list of T cell receptor beta chains from one sample in a study of control samples from healthy donors and cancer patients. TCRdb keeps only in-frame clones here, not all; method: immunoSEQ multiplex PCR. The sample has roughly 150,000 clones; 85% to 95% are singletons. Sequencing input: blood. These receptors all stem from a man aged 45 to 65 in good health. Both conserved end residues are part of each CDR3. The D gene is left open where the match is weak. Part of the rows lack a size; the others show once, few, many or a class for expanded clones.

TRBJ2-3,TRBV19,.,TRBD1,CASKQGGDTQYF,TGTGCCAGTAAACAGGGGGGAGATACGCAGTATTTT
TRBJ2-7,TRBV9,.,TRBD1,CASSGGQGNYEQYF,TGTGCCAGCAGCGGGGGACAGGGGAATTACGAGCAGTACTTC
TRBJ2-7,TRBV11-2,.,.,CASSSDRVREQYF,TGTGCCAGCAGCTCGGACAGAGTCCGCGAGCAGTACTTC
TRBJ1-1,TRBV5-1,.,TRBD1,CASSHSGTGLGGTEAFF,TGCGCCAGCAGCCATTCCGGGACAGGCCTCGGGGGCACTGAAGCTTTCTTT
TRBJ1-5,TRBV24-1,.,.,CATSAAGGRLNQPQHF,TGTGCCACCAGTGCAGCTGGGGGGCGACTCAATCAGCCCCAGCATTTT
TRBJ2-2,TRBV5-4,.,TRBD1,CASRPQGPGELFF,TGTGCCAGCAGACCACAGGGGCCCGGGGAGCTGTTTTTT
TRBJ2-2,TRBV4-1,.,.,CASSPRWTGELFF,TGCGCCAGCAGCCCTAGGTGGACCGGGGAGCTGTTTTTT
TRBJ1-2,TRBV28,.,.,CAIGASTDKNYGYTF,TGTGCGATAGGGGCCTCCACTGACAAAAACTATGGCTACACCTTC
TRBJ2-7,TRBV5-4,.,.,CASTSQRGNYEQYF,TGTGCCAGCACCTCACAGAGGGGGAACTACGAGCAGTACTTC
TRBJ2-2,TRBV5-1,.,TRBD2,CASSLRLAGNTGELFF,TGCGCCAGCAGCTTACGACTAGCGGGAAACACCGGGGAGCTGTTTTTT
TRBJ1-5,TRBV6-5,.,.,CASSLQQNQPQHF,TGTGCCAGCAGTCTACAGCAAAATCAGCCCCAGCATTTT
TRBJ2-7,TRBV27,.,.,CASKFRGAGWDEQYF,TGTGCCAGCAAGTTTAGGGGTGCGGGGTGGGACGAGCAGTACTTC
TRBJ2-1,TRBV19,.,.,CASTMGVRQFF,TGTGCCAGTACTATGGGAGTGAGGCAGTTCTTC
TRBJ1-3,TRBV11-2,.,.,CASSLGQRGNTIYF,TGTGCCAGCAGCCTAGGACAGAGGGGAAACACCATATATTTT
TRBJ2-1,TRBV9,once,.,CASSGFTSTSSYNEQFF,TGTGCCAGCAGCGGATTCACTAGCACTAGCTCCTACAATGAGCAGTTCTTC
TRBJ2-5,TRBV28,.,.,CASSMGGGGETQYF,TGTGCCAGCAGTATGGGGGGGGGCGGCGAGACCCAGTACTTC
TRBJ1-5,TRBV6-4,.,.,CASREAGHSNQPQHF,TGTGCCAGCAGGGAGGCAGGGCATAGCAATCAGCCCCAGCATTTT
TRBJ1-1,TRBV27,.,.,CASSLMGARGITSEAFF,TGTGCCAGCAGCCTTATGGGGGCTAGGGGGATAACAAGTGAAGCTTTCTTT
TRBJ2-5,TRBV6-1,.,.,CASSEVPGGQETQYF,TGTGCCAGCAGTGAAGTACCTGGGGGACAAGAGACCCAGTACTTC
TRBJ1-2,TRBV14,.,.,CASSLSQLPYGYTF,TGTGCCAGCAGCCTCTCACAGCTCCCCTATGGCTACACCTTC
TRBJ1-2,TRBV10-3,.,TRBD1,CAITQGQGVGYTF,TGTGCCATCACTCAGGGACAGGGGGTTGGCTACACCTTC
TRBJ2-1,TRBV18,.,TRBD1,CASSPPTGGVNEQFF,TGTGCCAGCTCACCACCGACAGGGGGGGTGAATGAGCAGTTCTTC
TRBJ2-1,TRBV5-1,.,TRBD2,CASSMTSGSTNEQFF,TGCGCCAGCAGCATGACTAGCGGGTCAACCAATGAGCAGTTCTTC
TRBJ2-5,TRBV5-4,.,TRBD1,CASSWGQGASETQYF,TGTGCCAGCAGCTGGGGACAGGGGGCTTCCGAGACCCAGTACTTC
TRBJ2-7,TRBV12-3/TRBV12-4,.,.,CASSSIQGYEQYF,TGTGCCAGCAGTTCCATACAGGGCTACGAGCAGTACTTC
TRBJ1-5,TRBV18,.,.,CASSPGRADQPQHF,TGTGCCAGCTCACCGGGACGGGCCGATCAGCCCCAGCATTTT
TRBJ1-4,TRBV27,.,.,CASSPGTWSLNEKLFF,TGTGCCAGCAGTCCGGGTACCTGGTCCCTTAATGAAAAACTGTTTTTT
TRBJ2-7,TRBV27,.,TRBD2,CASSLSPLAAYEQYF,TGTGCCAGCAGTTTATCCCCACTAGCGGCCTACGAGCAGTACTTC
TRBJ1-2,TRBV18,.,TRBD1,CASSRDRDRGFNFNYGYTF,TGTGCCAGCTCAAGGGATCGGGACAGGGGCTTCAATTTCAACTATGGCTACACCTTC
TRBJ2-3,TRBV28,.,.,CASTRGRGASTDTQYF,TGTGCCAGCACCCGCGGTAGGGGAGCTAGTACAGATACGCAGTATTTT
TRBJ2-5,TRBV28,.,TRBD2,CASSQGLAGLETQYF,TGTGCCAGCAGTCAAGGACTAGCGGGATTGGAGACCCAGTACTTC
TRBJ2-7,TRBV18,.,TRBD1,CASSVTGGGYEQYF,TGTGCCAGCTCAGTTACAGGGGGCGGGTACGAGCAGTACTTC
TRBJ1-1,TRBV2,.,.,CASSLTANTEAFF,TGTGCCAGCAGTCTCACAGCGAACACTGAAGCTTTCTTT
TRBJ1-5,TRBV19,.,TRBD1,CASSTGTGGSTQHF,TGTGCCAGTAGTACCGGGACAGGTGGAAGTACCCAGCATTTT
TRBJ2-7,TRBV6-5,.,TRBD1,CASGDREGYEQYF,TGTGCCAGCGGGGACAGGGAAGGTTACGAGCAGTACTTC
TRBJ2-7,TRBV27,.,TRBD1,CASSLEGQGFNLYEQYF,TGTGCCAGCAGTTTAGAGGGACAGGGTTTTAACCTCTACGAGCAGTACTTC
TRBJ1-5,TRBV7-2,.,TRBD1,CASSLTWTGRNQPQHF,TGTGCCAGCAGCTTAACGTGGACAGGGAGAAATCAGCCCCAGCATTTT